The rows below give T cell receptor beta chains drawn from one sample of a study of neurological immune-mediated disorders. TCRdb re-analysed the 5' RACE reads in MiXCR, keeping a single row per CDR3 protein. The repertoire includes some 43,000 distinct CDR3 sequences, roughly 2.5% of them detected once, and 9.5% to 15% sits in the top ten. The sequenced sample consisted of PBMCs. All receptors come from a man aged 30 to 39 with multiple sclerosis. Each CDR3 is given with its conserved first and last residue. Each record gives: D gene, J gene, V gene, clone size, CDR3 protein, CDR3 DNA. D genes are given only for firm matches. Expanded clones are given a class, and other clones once, few, many or no size at all.

d_call: .
j_call: TRBJ2-2
v_call: TRBV4-2
clone_size: many
cdr3_aa: CASSQGIGRNTGELFF
cdr3_nt: TGTGCCAGCAGCCAAGGTATCGGGAGGAACACCGGGGAGCTGTTTTTT

d_call: TRBD2
j_call: TRBJ2-5
v_call: TRBV20-1
clone_size: many
cdr3_aa: CSARSGGAQYF
cdr3_nt: TGCAGTGCTAGGTCGGGGGGGGCCCAGTACTTC

d_call: .
j_call: TRBJ2-1
v_call: TRBV5-1
clone_size: .
cdr3_aa: CASSPIRENEQFF
cdr3_nt: TGCGCCAGCAGCCCGATCCGGGAAAATGAGCAGTTCTTC

d_call: TRBD1
j_call: TRBJ2-1
v_call: TRBV6-2/TRBV6-3
clone_size: many
cdr3_aa: CASQGVNEQFF
cdr3_nt: TGTGCCAGCCAGGGGGTCAATGAGCAGTTCTTC

d_call: TRBD1
j_call: TRBJ1-1
v_call: TRBV28
clone_size: many
cdr3_aa: CASSLTTGGTEAFF
cdr3_nt: TGTGCCAGCAGTCTGACGACAGGGGGCACTGAAGCTTTCTTT

d_call: .
j_call: TRBJ1-6
v_call: TRBV10-3
clone_size: many
cdr3_aa: CAISESAGDNSPLHF
cdr3_nt: TGTGCCATCAGTGAGTCGGCAGGCGATAATTCACCCCTCCACTTT

d_call: .
j_call: TRBJ2-7
v_call: TRBV18
clone_size: .
cdr3_aa: CASSPPGSTYEQYF
cdr3_nt: TGTGCCAGCTCTCCACCGGGAAGCACCTACGAGCAGTACTTC

d_call: .
j_call: TRBJ2-3
v_call: TRBV4-3
clone_size: many
cdr3_aa: CASSQGWADTQYF
cdr3_nt: TGCGCCAGCAGCCAAGGTTGGGCAGATACGCAGTATTTT

d_call: TRBD2
j_call: TRBJ2-3
v_call: TRBV20-1
clone_size: many
cdr3_aa: CSAIIYERGGTDTQYF
cdr3_nt: TGCAGTGCTATCATCTACGAGCGGGGGGGCACAGATACGCAGTATTTT

d_call: .
j_call: TRBJ1-1
v_call: TRBV10-2
clone_size: many
cdr3_aa: CASSKGMNTEAFF
cdr3_nt: TGCGCCAGCAGTAAGGGCATGAACACTGAAGCTTTCTTT

d_call: .
j_call: TRBJ2-4
v_call: TRBV28
clone_size: many
cdr3_aa: CASSLRQQIKNIQYF
cdr3_nt: TGTGCCAGCAGTCTCCGACAGCAAATCAAAAACATTCAGTACTTC

d_call: .
j_call: TRBJ2-7
v_call: TRBV2
clone_size: many
cdr3_aa: CASSPRGFYEQYF
cdr3_nt: TGTGCCAGCAGTCCTCGGGGCTTCTACGAGCAGTACTTC

d_call: TRBD1
j_call: TRBJ2-5
v_call: TRBV20-1
clone_size: many
cdr3_aa: CSARDEDREAQETQYF
cdr3_nt: TGCAGTGCTAGAGACGAGGACAGGGAGGCTCAAGAGACCCAGTACTTC

d_call: .
j_call: TRBJ2-5
v_call: TRBV5-1
clone_size: many
cdr3_aa: CASSSGGREETQYF
cdr3_nt: TGCGCCAGCAGCTCCGGGGGGCGAGAGGAGACCCAGTACTTC

d_call: TRBD1
j_call: TRBJ2-7
v_call: TRBV14
clone_size: many
cdr3_aa: CASSQVGQGVEQYF
cdr3_nt: TGTGCCAGCAGCCAAGTTGGACAGGGCGTCGAGCAGTACTTC

d_call: TRBD1
j_call: TRBJ1-2
v_call: TRBV25-1
clone_size: many
cdr3_aa: CASLATGTGKPPNYGYTF
cdr3_nt: TGTGCCAGCCTTGCTACCGGGACAGGCAAACCTCCTAACTATGGCTACACCTTC

d_call: TRBD1
j_call: TRBJ1-1
v_call: TRBV25-1
clone_size: many
cdr3_aa: CASSEQGAPTNTEAFF
cdr3_nt: TGTGCCAGCAGTGAACAGGGGGCCCCTACGAACACTGAAGCTTTCTTT

d_call: .
j_call: TRBJ2-5
v_call: TRBV12-3/TRBV12-4
clone_size: many
cdr3_aa: CASSPSGETQYF
cdr3_nt: TGTGCCAGCAGTCCCAGTGGGGAGACCCAGTACTTC

d_call: TRBD1
j_call: TRBJ1-1
v_call: TRBV3-1
clone_size: many
cdr3_aa: CASSQGQGAGAFF
cdr3_nt: TGTGCCAGCAGCCAAGGACAGGGGGCCGGAGCTTTCTTT

d_call: .
j_call: TRBJ2-7
v_call: TRBV7-7
clone_size: many
cdr3_aa: CASSLGSGSYEQYF
cdr3_nt: TGTGCCAGCAGCCTGGGGAGCGGATCCTACGAGCAGTACTTC

d_call: TRBD1
j_call: TRBJ1-3
v_call: TRBV5-6
clone_size: few
cdr3_aa: CASSHRNRGGEAGNTIYF
cdr3_nt: TGTGCCAGCAGTCACCGAAACAGGGGAGGGGAGGCTGGAAACACCATATATTTT

d_call: .
j_call: TRBJ1-1
v_call: TRBV20-1
clone_size: .
cdr3_aa: CSARDRETEAFF
cdr3_nt: TGCAGTGCTAGAGACAGGGAAACTGAAGCTTTCTTT

d_call: .
j_call: TRBJ1-2
v_call: TRBV6-1
clone_size: many
cdr3_aa: CASSRVPGAPSNYGYTF
cdr3_nt: TGTGCCAGCAGCCGGGTCCCGGGGGCTCCCTCTAACTATGGCTACACCTTC

d_call: TRBD1
j_call: TRBJ2-7
v_call: TRBV5-1
clone_size: many
cdr3_aa: CASRPGTGAGHEQYF
cdr3_nt: TGCGCCAGCAGACCCGGGACAGGGGCTGGGCACGAGCAGTACTTC

d_call: TRBD2
j_call: TRBJ2-3
v_call: TRBV7-3
clone_size: many
cdr3_aa: CASSLTSGSIWGTDTQYF
cdr3_nt: TGTGCCAGCAGCCTTACTAGCGGGAGTATTTGGGGCACAGATACGCAGTATTTT

d_call: .
j_call: TRBJ1-6
v_call: TRBV4-3
clone_size: many
cdr3_aa: CASSQEQGRNSPLHF
cdr3_nt: TGCGCCAGCAGCCAAGAACAGGGCCGCAATTCACCCCTCCACTTT

d_call: .
j_call: TRBJ1-1
v_call: TRBV12-3/TRBV12-4
clone_size: many
cdr3_aa: CASSLTRRMNTEAFF
cdr3_nt: TGTGCCAGCAGTCTTACCCGAAGAATGAACACTGAAGCTTTCTTT

d_call: TRBD1
j_call: TRBJ1-5
v_call: TRBV5-1
clone_size: many
cdr3_aa: CATSPGTGGGQPQHF
cdr3_nt: TGTGCCACCAGCCCCGGGACAGGGGGGGGTCAGCCCCAGCATTTT